The 13 T cell receptor beta chains presented below share a single source sample, sequenced in a study of blood T cell repertoires in COVID-19. Here immunoSEQ multiplex PCR was the method, and the copy in TCRdb shows in-frame clones only, minus some. The profile shows roughly 160,000 clones, less than 85% of them singletons. Sequenced input: PBMCs or T cells enriched from blood (not recorded which). The receptors originated from a man aged 50-59 years who had recovered from COVID-19.

The V gene is TRBV6-2 or TRBV6-3, the J gene TRBJ1-5, with 9 bases matching TRBD1. V lost 1 base and J lost 5; bases outside the gene matches: 12. Per germline, CDR1 MNHEY and CDR2 SVGEGT. This CDR3 contains 18 residues. The CDR3: CASSYFFPRQGGHQPQHF. As DNA, the CDR3 is TGTGCCAGCAGTTACTTTTTCCCCCGACAGGGGGGCCATCAGCCCCAGCATTTT.

The chain recombines TRBV6-5 with TRBJ1-2, with TRBD1 identical over 7 bases. Germline-derived CDR1 and CDR2 are MNHEY and SVGAGI. V dropped 6 bases and J dropped 4; count of bases not matched to a gene: 8. The CDR3 runs 14 residues. This CDR3 reads CASSAPGQSYGYTF. CDR3 in DNA: TGTGCCAGCAGCGCCCCGGGACAGTCCTATGGCTACACCTTC.

CDR3 in DNA: TGTGCCAGCAGCTGGGGGGGTCCTGACACTGAAGCTTTCTTT. Its translation: CASSWGGPDTEAFF. The genes are TRBV5-5 and TRBJ1-1, with D perhaps TRBD1 (5 bases). The germline CDR1 and CDR2 sequences are SGHKS and YYEKEE (reference sequence). This CDR3 has 14 residues. The V and J ends lost 3 bases and 3 bases respectively, with 12 bases between them.

The J gene is TRBJ2-7, the V gene TRBV2; no clear D. CDR1 SNHLY and CDR2 FYNNEI come from the germline V gene. This CDR3 is 14 amino acids long. V lost 5 bases and J 9 bases, leaving 20 bases between the germline ends. In DNA, the CDR3 is TGTGCCAGCAGTTTGAGCCTTTCTCCAATTGGGCAGTACTTC. Translation gives CASSLSLSPIGQYF.

J is TRBJ1-4 and V is TRBV2; weak D call: TRBD1 (6 bases). The CDR3 covers 16 residues. Trimming shortened V by 0 bases and J by 4 bases, and 12 bases separated the two germline ends. Per germline, CDR1 SNHLY and CDR2 FYNNEI. The CDR3 nucleotides read TGTGCCAGCAGTGAAGCCGGAACAGGGTTTAATGAAAAACTGTTTTTT. This sequence encodes CASSEAGTGFNEKLFF.

The chain carries TRBV5-4 and TRBJ2-5, with a possible D match to TRBD1 (5 bases). V was clipped by 3 bases and J by 1 base, with 10 bases between them. CDR1 is SGHNT and CDR2 is YYREEE in the germline V gene (reference sequence). The CDR3 extends over 14 amino acids. As DNA, the CDR3 is TGTGCCAGCAGCTCAATACAGGTCCAAGAGACCCAGTACTTC. Translating gives CASSSIQVQETQYF. Drawing the rest from reference TRBV5-4 and TRBJ2-5, the complete variable domain is ETGVTQSPTHLIKTRGQQVTLRCSSQSGHNTVSWYQQALGQGPQFIFQYYREEENGRGNFPPRFSGLQFPNYSSELNVNALELDDSALYLCASSSIQVQETQYFGPGTRLLVL.

The chain employs TRBV11-2 and TRBJ1-4; D is uncertain. In germline, CDR1 is SGHAT, CDR2 FQNNGV. The CDR3 has 14 amino acids. Trimming stripped 5 bases from V and 7 bases from J, with 14 bases between. The CDR3 sequence is CASSPQVGSEKLFF. The DNA for the CDR3 is TGTGCCAGCAGCCCTCAAGTGGGGAGTGAAAAACTGTTTTTT.

The V call is TRBV9, the J call TRBJ1-1, with 9 bases lining up with TRBD1. The V and J ends lost 4 bases and 4 bases, in that order; junction bases with no gene match: 2. The CDR3 runs to 13 residues. CDR1 SGDLS and CDR2 YYNGEE come from the germline V gene. CDR3: CASSRGQGTEAFF. The CDR3 DNA reads as TGTGCCAGCAGCCGGGGACAGGGCACTGAAGCTTTCTTT.

This clone appeared a single time. The genes are TRBV19 and TRBJ1-1; TRBD1 aligns across 9 bases. V was clipped by 2 bases and J by 4 bases; unmatched bases: 8. The CDR3 sequence is 16 residues long. Looked up from germline, CDR1 is LNHDA and CDR2 is SQIVND (reference sequence). CDR3 coding DNA: TGTGCCAGTAGTATAAGATGGGACAGGGCCCGCACTGAAGCTTTCTTT. Translated, it gives CASSIRWDRARTEAFF. Full variable domain (missing parts from reference TRBV19 and TRBJ1-1): DGGITQSPKYLFRKEGQNVTLSCEQNLNHDAMYWYRQDPGQGLRLIYYSQIVNDFQKGDIAEGYSVSREKKESFPLTVTSAQKNPTAFYLCASSIRWDRARTEAFFGQGTRLTVV.

The V gene is TRBV28, the J gene TRBJ1-5; 7 bases map to TRBD1. With V trimmed by 4 bases and J by 8 bases, 11 bases remained unmatched. The CDR3 is made up of 15 amino acids. Germline CDR1 MDHEN, CDR2 SYDVKM. The CDR3 bases are TGTGCCAGCAGTTCAGGGGGTGGTGGGAAGAAGCCCCAGCATTTT. Its protein product is CASSSGGGGKKPQHF.

This clone was observed a few times. This chain links TRBV4-1 with TRBJ2-3, with a possible D match to TRBD1 (6 bases). The CDR3 is made up of 17 amino acids. Trimming took 4 bases from V and 1 from J, leaving 18 bases between them. Germline values: CDR1 MGHRA, CDR2 YSYEKL. In DNA, the CDR3 is TGCGCCAGCAGCCTGTACTACGGGACACGTGGCACAGATACGCAGTATTTT. Translating gives CASSLYYGTRGTDTQYF.

The genes are TRBV5-4 and TRBJ2-7; weak D call: TRBD1 (5 bases). The CDR3 has 13 residues. Trimming removed 0 bases from V and 4 bases from J, with 8 bases in between. CDR1 and CDR2 from the germline V gene are SGHNT and YYREEE (reference sequence). In nucleotides, the CDR3 is TGTGCCAGCAGCTTGGAAGGGGTATACGAGCAGTACTTC. The encoded protein is CASSLEGVYEQYF.

The chain uses TRBV11-2 and TRBJ2-7; the match to TRBD1 covers 10 bases. The V and J ends lost 1 base and 0 bases, in that order; junction bases with no gene match: 0. Germline CDR1 SGHAT, CDR2 FQNNGV. The CDR3 runs 15 residues. This CDR3 is CASSLGTGGSYEQYF. Written as DNA, the CDR3 is TGTGCCAGCAGCTTAGGGACAGGGGGCTCCTACGAGCAGTACTTC.